This TCR beta chain is from a study of cytomegalovirus exposure and HLA in healthy donors. Study-level information: In terms of ancestry, the Caucasian-associated cluster contained more than 65% of the approximately 380 genotyped donors.

Worth noting for this clone: The antigen remains undetermined.

Study results and limitations: The productive fraction for most TCR beta V segments was about 90% or about 30% in an earlier analysis. The authors excluded some V segments, including TRBV6-2 and TRBV6-3, as indistinguishable.

With V trimmed by 0 bases and J by 4 bases, 6 bases remained unmatched. Germline V gene sequence: CDR1 SGHTA, CDR2 FQGTGA. This CDR3 contains 18 residues. 60 Vbeta and 13 Jbeta primers were used in PCR. Produced via immunoSEQ multiplex PCR; TCRdb's table is partial and in-frame only. Of some 130,000 clones listed, nearly 65% are singletons. The chain joins TRBV7-3 to TRBJ2-3; TRBD2 matches at 14 bases. The sequencing sample was made of PBMCs. The sequence derives from a man aged 35 to 55 in good health and CMV-seropositive. The CDR3 DNA sequence: TGTGCCAGCAGCTTAACACAATCGGGACTAGCGGGAGCAGATACGCAGTATTTT. This sequence encodes CASSLTQSGLAGADTQYF.